Each of the 15 T cell receptor beta chains below was sequenced from the same sample in a study of cytomegalovirus exposure and HLA in healthy donors. PCR primers comprised 60 Vbeta and 13 Jbeta primers. Measured with immunoSEQ multiplex PCR; TCRdb has only the in-frame clones, and not every one. Among 100,000 to 130,000 clones listed, about four fifths were seen once. The sample was PBMCs. The receptors were sampled from a man aged 25 to 40 in good health and CMV-seropositive.

V is TRBV16 and J is TRBJ1-1; 7 nucleotides align to TRBD1. The length of the CDR3 is 13 residues. With V trimmed by 3 bases and J by 8 bases, 6 bases remained unmatched. Germline-derived CDR1 and CDR2 are KGHSY and FQNENV. The CDR3 is CASSQRLTGEAFF. Here the CDR3 DNA reads TGTGCCAGCAGCCAGAGGTTGACAGGGGAAGCTTTCTTT.

The chain joins TRBV6-1 to TRBJ2-1, with 11 bases lining up with TRBD1. V dropped 3 bases and J dropped 0; count of bases not matched to a gene: 4. The length of the CDR3 is 17 residues. Germline V gives CDR1 MNHNS, CDR2 SASEGT. The DNA for the CDR3 is TGTGCCAGCAGTGAGGGGACAGGGGGTAGCTCCTACAATGAGCAGTTCTTC. Amino acid sequence: CASSEGTGGSSYNEQFF.

The gene calls are TRBV2 and TRBJ1-3; unclear D gene. This CDR3 has 14 amino acids. V was trimmed by 6 bases and J by 2 bases, leaving 11 bases between them. Germline V gene sequence: CDR1 SNHLY, CDR2 FYNNEI. The CDR3 nucleotides read TGTGCCAGCAGGCGTTCATTCGCTGGAAACACCATATATTTT. It codes for CASRRSFAGNTIYF.

The rearrangement links TRBV5-8 to TRBJ2-7; TRBD2 is a possible D gene (5 bases). V lost 3 bases, J lost 2 bases, and 9 bases lay in between. The CDR3 runs 13 residues. Germline-derived CDR1 and CDR2 are SGHTS and YDEGEE. CDR3 loop: CASSSGIPYEQYF. Written as DNA, the CDR3 is TGTGCCAGCAGCTCCGGGATCCCCTACGAGCAGTACTTC.

CDR3 bases: TGCGCCAGCAGCTTGAAGACTAGCGGGGGCCGGACGAGCTACAATGAGCAGTTCTTC. As protein: CASSLKTSGGRTSYNEQFF. This chain connects TRBV5-1 to TRBJ2-1; 12 nucleotides align to TRBD2. The germline gives CDR1 SGHRS, CDR2 YFSETQ. V was pared by 1 base and J by 3 bases, with 11 bases of the junction left unmatched. The length of the CDR3 is 19 residues. The full variable domain, in which reference TRBV5-1 and TRBJ2-1 provide the parts outside the CDR3, is KAGVTQTPRYLIKTRGQQVTLSCSPISGHRSVSWYQQTPGQGLQFLFEYFSETQRNKGNFPGRFSGRQFSNSRSEMNVSTLELGDSALYLCASSLKTSGGRTSYNEQFFGPGTRLTVL.

Worth noting for this clone: The junction differs from germline at one of its ends, possibly a read error. This chain connects TRBV9 to TRBJ2-6; D perhaps matches TRBD1 (5 bases). The length of the CDR3 is 15 residues. The germline V gene has CDR1 SGDLS and CDR2 YYNGEE. The CDR3 loop is CASSRQSSGANGLTF. The CDR3 bases are TGTGCCAGCAGCCGACAGTCCTCTGGGGCCAACGGCCTGACTTTC.

The chain joins TRBV7-9 to TRBJ2-2; D is unresolved. The CDR3 length is 13 residues. The V and J ends lost 3 bases and 9 bases respectively, with 11 bases between them. Germline values: CDR1 SEHNR, CDR2 FQNEAQ (reference sequence). CDR3 residues: CASSFPVSRELFF. CDR3 sequence (DNA): TGTGCCAGCAGCTTCCCAGTTAGCCGGGAGCTGTTTTTT. The full variable domain, rest sourced from reference TRBV7-9 and TRBJ2-2, is DTGVSQNPRHKITKRGQNVTFRCDPISEHNRLYWYRQTLGQGPEFLTYFQNEAQLEKSRLLSDRFSAERPKGSFSTLEIQRTEQGDSAMYLCASSFPVSRELFFGEGSRLTVL.

This clone qualifies as medium-sized. This sequence joins TRBV11-2 and TRBJ2-1; 9 nucleotides line up with TRBD1. Looked up from germline, CDR1 is SGHAT and CDR2 is FQNNGV. The V gene end was trimmed by 4 bases and the J gene end by 5 bases; junction bases not matched to a gene: 12. The CDR3 spans 17 residues. The CDR3 DNA is TGTGCCAGCAGCTCCCCCCGGACAGGGGAATTTGACAATGAGCAGTTCTTC. It yields the protein CASSSPRTGEFDNEQFF.

The V and J genes are TRBV4-1 and TRBJ1-3, with no clear D. The ends were cut back, 1 base at V and 0 bases at J, with 10 bases in the middle. This CDR3 region has 16 residues. Germline-derived CDR1 and CDR2 are MGHRA and YSYEKL. The CDR3 sequence is CASSQGGGYSGNTIYF. CDR3 nucleotide sequence: TGCGCCAGCAGCCAAGGGGGAGGGTACTCTGGAAACACCATATATTTT.

This clone has just one count. The chain joins TRBV21-1 to TRBJ2-5; the table's D call, TRBD2, was not checked against the DNA. The DNA end lines up better with TRBJ2-7; the J call may be wrong. TRBV21-1 is a listed pseudogene. This CDR3 comprises 16 residues. DNA of the CDR3: TGTGCCAGCAGCAAGGCCTCGGGAAGGGCCACCTACGAGCAGTACTTC. It yields the protein CASSKASGRATYEQYF.

The chain carries TRBV23-1 and TRBJ1-5; D ambiguous. TRBV23-1 is assigned to the ORF class and has an uncertain function. The CDR3 has 14 amino acids. The germline V and J ends were trimmed by 0 bases and 7 bases, with 10 bases remaining between them. CDR3 in amino acids: CASSQSEEDQPQHF. CDR3 DNA sequence: TGCGCCAGCAGTCAATCGGAGGAGGACCAGCCCCAGCATTTT.

The rearrangement links TRBV27 to TRBJ2-1, with D perhaps matching TRBD1 (6 bases). CDR1 and CDR2 from the germline V gene are MNHEY and SMNVEV (reference sequence). Trimming left V 5 bases short and J 9 bases short, with 17 bases between. This CDR3 spans 14 amino acids. The chain's CDR3 is CASSPLQGEGEQFF. In nucleotides, the CDR3 is TGTGCCAGCAGTCCACTACAGGGAGAGGGTGAGCAGTTCTTC.

The chain joins TRBV9 to TRBJ2-3; 8 nucleotides line up with TRBD1. Germline V gene data show CDR1 as SGDLS and CDR2 as YYNGEE. The J segment lost 6 bases and the V segment lost 0 bases, leaving 9 bases of the junction unmatched. The CDR3 extends over 16 amino acids. In nucleotides, the CDR3 is TGTGCCAGCAGCGTAGGGGCAGGGGGCGCGTTCGATACGCAGTATTTT. As protein: CASSVGAGGAFDTQYF. The variable domain in full, with the rest retrieved from reference TRBV9 and TRBJ2-3, is DSGVTQTPKHLITATGQRVTLRCSPRSGDLSVYWYQQSLDQGLQFLIQYYNGEERAKGNILERFSAQQFPDLHSELNLSSLELGDSALYFCASSVGAGGAFDTQYFGPGTRLTVL.

V gene TRBV5-5 combines with J gene TRBJ1-2; 7 nucleotides line up with TRBD1. The trim removed 4 bases at V and 0 bases at J, leaving 6 bases unmatched. CDR3 size: 15 residues. Germline CDR1 reads SGHKS; CDR2 reads YYEKEE (reference sequence). The CDR3 DNA is TGTGCCAGCAGCCATTCCGGGACAGCTAACTATGGCTACACCTTC. This gives the protein CASSHSGTANYGYTF.

The chain recombines TRBV18 with TRBJ1-3; the D gene is possibly TRBD1 (6 bases). The germline V gene encodes CDR1 KGHSH and CDR2 LQKENI. The CDR3 is 18 amino acids. V was trimmed by 3 bases and J by 2 bases, leaving 20 bases between them. The DNA of the CDR3 is TGTGCCAGCTCACCGGCGGCAGGGGCGGCAACTGCTGGAAACACCATATATTTT. It translates to CASSPAAGAATAGNTIYF.